This T cell receptor (beta chain) appears in the sequencing data of a study of blood T cell repertoires in COVID-19. Study summary: The United States, Italy and Spain supplied acute and convalescent COVID-19 samples. T cells, B-cell-depleted T cells, or PBMCs supplied cDNA or gDNA.

Authors' methods: Counts of nucleated cells, estimated from reference gene primer amplification, were obtained. TCRdb's copy holds only in-frame clones and misses some; the assay was immunoSEQ multiplex PCR. The DNA was the basis for D and trimming; V, J and clone size are from that table. The table has 170,000 or so clones, around 90% seen once; the top ten hold about 0.6%. The V gene lost 2 bases and the J gene lost 1 base, with 20 bases spanning the gap. Germline CDR1 SGHVS, CDR2 FQNEAQ. This CDR3 comprises 19 residues. Recruited during active infection, patients (from Seattle) were subsequently followed longitudinally.

The chain has TRBV7-8 and TRBJ1-4, with a weak D call TRBD1 (5 bases). Sample: peripheral blood. The receptor comes from a man in his sixties with COVID-19, enrolled during active disease. CDR3 DNA: TGTGCCAGCAGCTTACTAAAAGGGGTTCGGGTCCAAACTAATGAAAAACTGTTTTTT. It is translated as CASSLLKGVRVQTNEKLFF.